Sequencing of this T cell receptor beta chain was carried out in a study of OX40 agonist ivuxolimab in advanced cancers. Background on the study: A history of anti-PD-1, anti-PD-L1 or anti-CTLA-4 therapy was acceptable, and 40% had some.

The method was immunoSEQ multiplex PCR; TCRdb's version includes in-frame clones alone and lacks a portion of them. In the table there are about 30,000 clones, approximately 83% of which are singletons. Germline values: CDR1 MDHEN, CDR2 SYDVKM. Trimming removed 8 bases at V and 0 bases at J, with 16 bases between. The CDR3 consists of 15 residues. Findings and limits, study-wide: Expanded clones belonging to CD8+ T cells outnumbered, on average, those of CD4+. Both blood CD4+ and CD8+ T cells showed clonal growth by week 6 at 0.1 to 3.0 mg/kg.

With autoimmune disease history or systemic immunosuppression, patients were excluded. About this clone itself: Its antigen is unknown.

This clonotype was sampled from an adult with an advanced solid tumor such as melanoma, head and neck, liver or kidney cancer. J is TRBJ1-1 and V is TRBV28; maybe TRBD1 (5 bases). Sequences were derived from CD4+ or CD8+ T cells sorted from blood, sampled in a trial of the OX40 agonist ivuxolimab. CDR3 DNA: TGTGCCAGCCGCCCCCAATGGGGCGTGAACACTGAAGCTTTCTTT. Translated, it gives CASRPQWGVNTEAFF.